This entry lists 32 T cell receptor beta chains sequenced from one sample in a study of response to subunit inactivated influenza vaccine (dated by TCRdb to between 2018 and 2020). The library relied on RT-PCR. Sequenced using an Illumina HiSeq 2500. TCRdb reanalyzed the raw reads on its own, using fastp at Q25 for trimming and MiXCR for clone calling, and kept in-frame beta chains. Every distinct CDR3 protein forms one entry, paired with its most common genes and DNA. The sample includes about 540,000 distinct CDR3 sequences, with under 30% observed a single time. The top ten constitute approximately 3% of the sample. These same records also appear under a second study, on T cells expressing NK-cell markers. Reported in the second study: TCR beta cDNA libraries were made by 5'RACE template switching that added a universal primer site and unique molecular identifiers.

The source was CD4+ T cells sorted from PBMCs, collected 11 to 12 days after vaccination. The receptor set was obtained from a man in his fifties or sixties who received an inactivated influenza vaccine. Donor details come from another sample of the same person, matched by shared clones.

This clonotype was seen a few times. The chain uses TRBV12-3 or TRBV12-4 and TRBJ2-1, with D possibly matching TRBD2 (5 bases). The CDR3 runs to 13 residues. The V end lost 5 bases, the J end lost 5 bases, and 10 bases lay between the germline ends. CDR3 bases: TGTGCCAGCAGTCCTCCGAGGGACAATGAGCAGTTCTTC. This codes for CASSPPRDNEQFF.

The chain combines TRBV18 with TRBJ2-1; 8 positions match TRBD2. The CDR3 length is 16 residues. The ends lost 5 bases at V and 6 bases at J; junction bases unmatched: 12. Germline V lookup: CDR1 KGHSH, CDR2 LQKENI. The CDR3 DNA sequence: TGTGCCAGCTCAGCCCTCGCGGGGGGTTTAGCCAATGAGCAGTTCTTC. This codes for CASSALAGGLANEQFF.

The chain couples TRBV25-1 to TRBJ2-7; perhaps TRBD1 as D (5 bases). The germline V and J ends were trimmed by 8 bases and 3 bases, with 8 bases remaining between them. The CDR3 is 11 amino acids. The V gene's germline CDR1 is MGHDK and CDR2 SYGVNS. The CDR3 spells CASQGFYEQYF. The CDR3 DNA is TGTGCCAGCCAGGGTTTCTACGAGCAGTACTTC.

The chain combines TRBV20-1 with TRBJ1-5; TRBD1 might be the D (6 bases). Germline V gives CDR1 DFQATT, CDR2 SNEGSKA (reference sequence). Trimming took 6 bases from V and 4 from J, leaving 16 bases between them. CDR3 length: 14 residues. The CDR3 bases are TGCAGTGCCCCAAAGGGGGGGCAGAATCAGCCCCAGCATTTT. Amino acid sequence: CSAPKGGQNQPQHF.

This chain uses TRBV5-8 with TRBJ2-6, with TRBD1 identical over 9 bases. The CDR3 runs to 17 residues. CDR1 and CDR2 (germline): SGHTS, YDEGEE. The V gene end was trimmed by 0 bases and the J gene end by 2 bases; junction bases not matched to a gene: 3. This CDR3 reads CASSLDRGRTGANVLTF. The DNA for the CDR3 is TGTGCCAGCAGCTTGGACAGGGGGCGAACTGGGGCCAACGTCCTGACTTTC.

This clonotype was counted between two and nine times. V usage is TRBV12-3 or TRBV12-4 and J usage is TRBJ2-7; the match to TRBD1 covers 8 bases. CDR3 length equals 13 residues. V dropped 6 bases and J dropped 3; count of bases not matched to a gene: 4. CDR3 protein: CASRQGDLYEQYF. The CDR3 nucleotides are TGTGCCAGCAGACAGGGGGACCTCTACGAGCAGTACTTC.

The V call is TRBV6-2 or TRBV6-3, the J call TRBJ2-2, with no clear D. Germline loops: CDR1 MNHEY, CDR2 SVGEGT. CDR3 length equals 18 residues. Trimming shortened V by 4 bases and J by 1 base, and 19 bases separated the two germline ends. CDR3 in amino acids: CASSLAGGWIGNTGELFF. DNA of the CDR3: TGTGCCAGCAGTTTAGCAGGCGGATGGATAGGGAACACCGGGGAGCTGTTTTTT.

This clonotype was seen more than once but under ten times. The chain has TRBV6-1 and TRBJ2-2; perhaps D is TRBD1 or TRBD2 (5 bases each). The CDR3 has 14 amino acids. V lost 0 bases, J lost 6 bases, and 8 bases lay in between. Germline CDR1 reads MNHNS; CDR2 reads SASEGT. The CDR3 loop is CASSEARGAGELFF. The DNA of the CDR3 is TGTGCCAGCAGTGAAGCGCGAGGGGCCGGGGAGCTGTTTTTT.

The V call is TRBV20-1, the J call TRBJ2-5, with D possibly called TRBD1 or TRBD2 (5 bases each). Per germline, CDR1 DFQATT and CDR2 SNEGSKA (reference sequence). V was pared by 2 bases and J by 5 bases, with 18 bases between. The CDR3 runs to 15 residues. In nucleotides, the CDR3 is TGCAGTGCTAGAATAGGATCGGGGCTCGCGGAGACCCAGTACTTC. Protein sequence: CSARIGSGLAETQYF.

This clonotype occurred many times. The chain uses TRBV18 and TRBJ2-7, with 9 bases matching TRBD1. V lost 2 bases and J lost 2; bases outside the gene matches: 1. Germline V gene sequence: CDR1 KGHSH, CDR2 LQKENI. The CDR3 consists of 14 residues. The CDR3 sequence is CASSPTGGPYEQYF. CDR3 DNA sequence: TGTGCCAGCTCACCAACAGGGGGCCCCTACGAGCAGTACTTC.

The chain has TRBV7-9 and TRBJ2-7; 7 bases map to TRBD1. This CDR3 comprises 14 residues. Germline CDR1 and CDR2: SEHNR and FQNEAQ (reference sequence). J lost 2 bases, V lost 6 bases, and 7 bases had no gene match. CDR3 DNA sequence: TGTGCCAGCAGAGTCACAGGGGAGACCTACGAGCAGTACTTC. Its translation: CASRVTGETYEQYF.

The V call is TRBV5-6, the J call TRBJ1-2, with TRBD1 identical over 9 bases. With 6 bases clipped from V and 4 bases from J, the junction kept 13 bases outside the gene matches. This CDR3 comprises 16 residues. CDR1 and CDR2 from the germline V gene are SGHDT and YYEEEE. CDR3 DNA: TGTGCCAGCATCGACCGGTCACAGGGGGCTCTCTATGGCTACACCTTC. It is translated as CASIDRSQGALYGYTF.

CDR3 protein: CASSPSGYTQYF. DNA for the CDR3: TGTGCCAGCAGTCCTAGCGGTTATACGCAGTATTTT. The chain joins TRBV6-2 or TRBV6-3 to TRBJ2-3; 7 positions agree with TRBD2. The germline CDR1 and CDR2 sequences are MNHEY and SVGEGT. With V trimmed by 5 bases and J by 7 bases, 3 bases remained unmatched. The CDR3 is 12 amino acids.

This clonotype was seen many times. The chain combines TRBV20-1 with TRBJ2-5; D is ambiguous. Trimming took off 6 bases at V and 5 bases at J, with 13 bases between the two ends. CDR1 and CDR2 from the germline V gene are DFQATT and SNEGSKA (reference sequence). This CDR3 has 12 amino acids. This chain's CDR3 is CSASNSGETQYF. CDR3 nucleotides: TGCAGTGCATCGAATAGTGGTGAGACCCAGTACTTC.

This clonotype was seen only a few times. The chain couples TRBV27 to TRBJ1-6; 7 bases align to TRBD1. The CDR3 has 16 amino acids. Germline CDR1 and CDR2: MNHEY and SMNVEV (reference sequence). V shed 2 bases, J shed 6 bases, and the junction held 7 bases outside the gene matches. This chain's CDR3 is CASSLRPGGLNSPLHF. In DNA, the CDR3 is TGTGCCAGCAGTTTAAGGCCAGGGGGGCTTAATTCACCCCTCCACTTT.

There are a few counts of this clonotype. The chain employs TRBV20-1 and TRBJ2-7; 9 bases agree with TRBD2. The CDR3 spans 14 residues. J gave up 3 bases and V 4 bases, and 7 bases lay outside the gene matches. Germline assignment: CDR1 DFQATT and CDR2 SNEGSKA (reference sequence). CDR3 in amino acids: CSATPGGGVYEQYF. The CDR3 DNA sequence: TGCAGTGCTACCCCTGGCGGGGGGGTCTACGAGCAGTACTTC.

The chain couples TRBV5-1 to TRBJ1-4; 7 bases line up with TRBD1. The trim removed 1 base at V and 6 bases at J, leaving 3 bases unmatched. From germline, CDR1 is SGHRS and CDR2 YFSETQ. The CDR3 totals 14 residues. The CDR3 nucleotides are TGCGCCAGCAGCTTGTACGGGACAGATGAAAAACTGTTTTTT. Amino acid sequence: CASSLYGTDEKLFF.

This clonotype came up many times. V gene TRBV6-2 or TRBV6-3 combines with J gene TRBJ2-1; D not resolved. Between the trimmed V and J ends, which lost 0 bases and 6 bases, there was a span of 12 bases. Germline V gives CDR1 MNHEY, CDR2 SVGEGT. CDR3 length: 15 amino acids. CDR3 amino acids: CASSYSPSSGNEQFF. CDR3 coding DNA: TGTGCCAGCAGTTACTCGCCTAGTTCGGGCAATGAGCAGTTCTTC.

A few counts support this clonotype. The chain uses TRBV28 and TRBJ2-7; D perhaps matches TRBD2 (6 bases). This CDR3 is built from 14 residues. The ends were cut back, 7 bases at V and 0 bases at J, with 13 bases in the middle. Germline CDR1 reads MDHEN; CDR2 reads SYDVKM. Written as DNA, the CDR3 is TGTGCCAGCACCTCTCTGGGGGGCTCCTACGAGCAGTACTTC. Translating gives CASTSLGGSYEQYF. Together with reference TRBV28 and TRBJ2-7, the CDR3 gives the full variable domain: DVKVTQSSRYLVKRTGEKVFLECVQDMDHENMFWYRQDPGLGLRLIYFSYDVKMKEKGDIPEGYSVSREKKERFSLILESASTNQTSMYLCASTSLGGSYEQYFGPGTRLTVT.

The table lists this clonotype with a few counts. In DNA, the CDR3 is TGTGCCAGCACCAAGACTGGACAGGGCACAGCTTTCTTT. This gives the protein CASTKTGQGTAFF. This chain joins TRBV12-3 or TRBV12-4 and TRBJ1-1, with 8 bases aligning to TRBD1. With 7 bases clipped from V and 10 bases from J, the junction kept 11 bases outside the gene matches. The length of the CDR3 is 13 residues.

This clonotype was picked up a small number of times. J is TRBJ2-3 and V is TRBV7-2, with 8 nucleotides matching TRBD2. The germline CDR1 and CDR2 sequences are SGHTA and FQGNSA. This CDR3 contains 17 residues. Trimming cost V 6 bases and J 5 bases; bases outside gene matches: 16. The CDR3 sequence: CASRTTGGGPIGDTQYF. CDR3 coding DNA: TGTGCCAGCAGAACCACGGGCGGGGGGCCCATCGGAGATACGCAGTATTTT.

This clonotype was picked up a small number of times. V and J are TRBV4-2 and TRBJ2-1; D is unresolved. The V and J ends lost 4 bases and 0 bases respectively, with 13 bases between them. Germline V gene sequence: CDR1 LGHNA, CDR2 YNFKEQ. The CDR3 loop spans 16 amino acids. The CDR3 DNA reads TGTGCCAGCAGCCTTAGTAGCTCGAACTCCTACAATGAGCAGTTCTTC. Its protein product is CASSLSSSNSYNEQFF.

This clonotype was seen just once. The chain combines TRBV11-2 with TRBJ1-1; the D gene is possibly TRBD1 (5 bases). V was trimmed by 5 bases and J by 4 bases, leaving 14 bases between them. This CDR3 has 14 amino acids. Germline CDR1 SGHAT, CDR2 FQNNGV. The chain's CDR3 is CASSLTMGTTEAFF. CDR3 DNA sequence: TGTGCCAGCAGCCTAACAATGGGGACCACTGAAGCTTTCTTT.

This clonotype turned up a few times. The CDR3 DNA follows: TGTGCCAGCAGCCTACGCGGGACAGGGGCCTACAATGAGCAGTTCTTC. Translated, it gives CASSLRGTGAYNEQFF. J is TRBJ2-1 and V is TRBV27; TRBD1 aligns across 10 bases. The CDR3 consists of 16 residues. CDR1 is MNHEY and CDR2 is SMNVEV in the germline V gene (reference sequence). The V gene end was trimmed by 6 bases and the J gene end by 2 bases; junction bases not matched to a gene: 7.

CDR3 protein: CSAYTTGRGYNEQFF. The CDR3 DNA follows: TGCAGTGCTTACACGACAGGGAGGGGTTACAATGAGCAGTTCTTC. The gene calls are TRBV20-1 and TRBJ2-1; possibly TRBD1 or TRBD2 for D (7 bases each). The CDR3 has 15 amino acids. Trimming took 5 bases from V and 4 from J, leaving 18 bases between them. Germline V gene data show CDR1 as DFQATT and CDR2 as SNEGSKA (reference sequence).

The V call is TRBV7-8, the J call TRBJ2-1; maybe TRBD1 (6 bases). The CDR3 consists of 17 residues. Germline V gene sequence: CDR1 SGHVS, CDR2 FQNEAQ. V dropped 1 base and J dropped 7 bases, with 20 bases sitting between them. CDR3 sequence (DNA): TGTGCCAGCAGCTTAGTGACAGGCACACTACCCAAGAATGAGCAGTTCTTC. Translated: CASSLVTGTLPKNEQFF.

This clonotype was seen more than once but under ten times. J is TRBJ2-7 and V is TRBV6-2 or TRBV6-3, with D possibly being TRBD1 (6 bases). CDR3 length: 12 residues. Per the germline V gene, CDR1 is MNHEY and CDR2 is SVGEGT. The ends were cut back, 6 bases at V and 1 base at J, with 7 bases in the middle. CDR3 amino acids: CASRDRSYEQYF. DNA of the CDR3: TGTGCCAGCAGGGACAGATCCTACGAGCAGTACTTC.

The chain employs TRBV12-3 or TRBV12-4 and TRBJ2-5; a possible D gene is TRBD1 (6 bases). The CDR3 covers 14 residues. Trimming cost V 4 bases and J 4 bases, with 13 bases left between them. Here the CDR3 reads CASSSSGTRETQYF. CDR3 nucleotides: TGTGCCAGCAGTTCGTCAGGGACACGAGAGACCCAGTACTTC.

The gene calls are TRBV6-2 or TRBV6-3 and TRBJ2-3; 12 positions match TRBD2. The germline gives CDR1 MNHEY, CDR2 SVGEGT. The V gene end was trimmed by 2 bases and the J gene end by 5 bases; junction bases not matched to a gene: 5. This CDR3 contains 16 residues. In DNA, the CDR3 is TGTGCCAGCAGTTACCTGGCGACTAGCGGGGGAGATACGCAGTATTTT. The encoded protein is CASSYLATSGGDTQYF.

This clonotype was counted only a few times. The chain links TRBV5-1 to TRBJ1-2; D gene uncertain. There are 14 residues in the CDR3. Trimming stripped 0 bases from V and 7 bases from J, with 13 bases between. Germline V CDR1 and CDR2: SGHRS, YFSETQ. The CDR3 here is CASSLVTGAVGYTF. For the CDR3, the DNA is TGCGCCAGCAGCTTGGTGACGGGAGCCGTTGGCTACACCTTC.

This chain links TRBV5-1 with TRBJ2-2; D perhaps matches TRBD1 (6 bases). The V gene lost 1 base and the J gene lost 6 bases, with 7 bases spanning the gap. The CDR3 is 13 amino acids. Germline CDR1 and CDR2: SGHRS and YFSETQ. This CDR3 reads CASSLSGAGELFF. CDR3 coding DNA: TGCGCCAGCAGCTTGTCAGGGGCCGGGGAGCTGTTTTTT.

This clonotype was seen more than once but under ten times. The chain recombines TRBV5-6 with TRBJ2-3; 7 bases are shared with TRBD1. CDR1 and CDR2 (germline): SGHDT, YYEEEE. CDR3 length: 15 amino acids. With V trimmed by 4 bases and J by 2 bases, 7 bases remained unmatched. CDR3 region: CASSPQDRYTDTQYF. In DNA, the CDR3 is TGTGCCAGCAGCCCACAGGACAGGTACACAGATACGCAGTATTTT.